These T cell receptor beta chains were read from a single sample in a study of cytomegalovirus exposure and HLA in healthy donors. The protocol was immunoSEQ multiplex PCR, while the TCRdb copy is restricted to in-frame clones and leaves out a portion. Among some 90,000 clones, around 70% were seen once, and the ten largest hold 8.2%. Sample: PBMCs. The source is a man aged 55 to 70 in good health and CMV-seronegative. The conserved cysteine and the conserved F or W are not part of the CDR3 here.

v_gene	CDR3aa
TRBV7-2	ASSLTAAVTVGYT
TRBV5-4	ASSSKQGTYSGNTIY
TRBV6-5	ASRSGTGGEDTQY
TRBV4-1	ASSQAWHGGGGQPQNYGYT
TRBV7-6	SSGLPQETQY
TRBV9	ASSAGTGGHEKLF
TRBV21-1	ASSNHVPTNYGYT
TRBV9	ASSVGLTSTDTQY
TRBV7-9	ASSFGTGKEKLF
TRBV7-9	ASSLSDRDGGYT
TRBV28	ASSDPGQGSYEQY
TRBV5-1	ASSPMGTDQRQF
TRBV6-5	ASSRQVTPYEQY
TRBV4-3	ASSHQTYDPEAF
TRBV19	ASSMAGGRPYEQY
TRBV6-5	ASSYLGQGDEQY
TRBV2	ASRLGEYSNQPQH
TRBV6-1	ASSGSTPLLYGYT
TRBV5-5	ASSYGQGLNQPQH
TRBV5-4	ASSPTGVSVEAF
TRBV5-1	ASSPRGQVEETQY
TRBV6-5	ASSPRDKACYT
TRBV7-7	ASSSVFGDTQY